This T cell receptor (beta chain) was captured by sequencing in a study of T cells in Graves' hyperthyroidism and ophthalmopathy. This clonotype has a handful of counts. Its antigen is still unknown. Uncontrolled infection, other autoimmune disease, pregnancy or lactation barred patients from enrollment. Clinical symptoms, serum thyroxine, TRAb, thyroid ultrasound and orbital computed tomography informed diagnoses. CDR1 and CDR2 (germline): ENHRY, SYGVKD. The junction had 3 bases not matched to a gene; V was cut back by 0 bases and J by 6 bases. CDR3 length: 16 residues. Overall study results and limits: Stable hyperthyroidism and ophthalmopathy were separated using 13 V-J signatures. Blood held most thyroid clonotypes expanded above 0.001 frequency.

Authors of the study amplified TCR beta CDR3 regions from RNA transcripts. First-round RT-PCR with HTBI primers amplified the TCR CDR3 region. Each CDR3 protein gets one entry after TCRdb re-called the multiplex PCR reads with MiXCR. Seen here are 480,000 or so distinct CDR3 sequences, 35% to 50% observed once, and the top ten hold around 44%. This chain uses TRBV10-3 with TRBJ2-7, with 15 positions matching TRBD2. The sequence derives from an adult woman with Graves' disease, either hyperthyroidism or ophthalmopathy (not recorded which). Sequenced input: peripheral blood or thyroid tissue (not recorded which). CDR3 DNA: TGTGCCATCAGTGAGTCCTGGACTAGCGGGAGGGCCGAGCAGTACTTC. Residues: CAISESWTSGRAEQYF.